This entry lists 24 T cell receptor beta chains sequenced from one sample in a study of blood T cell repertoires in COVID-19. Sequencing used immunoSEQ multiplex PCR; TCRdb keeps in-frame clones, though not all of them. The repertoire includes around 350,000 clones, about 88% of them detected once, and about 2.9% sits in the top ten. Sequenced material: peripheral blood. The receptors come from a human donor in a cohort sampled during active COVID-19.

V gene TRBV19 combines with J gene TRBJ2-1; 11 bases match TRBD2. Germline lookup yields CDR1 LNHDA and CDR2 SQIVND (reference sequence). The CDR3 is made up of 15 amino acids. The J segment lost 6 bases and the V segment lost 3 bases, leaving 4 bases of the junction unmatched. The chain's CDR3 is CASSILAGGSNEQFF. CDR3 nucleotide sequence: TGTGCCAGTAGTATTCTAGCGGGAGGTAGCAATGAGCAGTTCTTC.

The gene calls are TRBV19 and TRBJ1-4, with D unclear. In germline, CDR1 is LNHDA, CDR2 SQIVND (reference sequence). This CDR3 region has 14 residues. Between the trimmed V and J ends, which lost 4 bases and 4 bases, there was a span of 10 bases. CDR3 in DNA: TGTGCCAGTAGTAACGGAGTCATTAATGAAAAACTGTTTTTT. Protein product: CASSNGVINEKLFF.

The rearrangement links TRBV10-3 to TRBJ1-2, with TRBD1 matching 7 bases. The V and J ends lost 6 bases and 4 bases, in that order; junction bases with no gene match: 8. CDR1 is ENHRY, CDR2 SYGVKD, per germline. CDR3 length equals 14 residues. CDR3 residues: CAIREGASSYGYTF. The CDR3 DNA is TGTGCCATCAGAGAGGGGGCGAGTTCCTATGGCTACACCTTC.

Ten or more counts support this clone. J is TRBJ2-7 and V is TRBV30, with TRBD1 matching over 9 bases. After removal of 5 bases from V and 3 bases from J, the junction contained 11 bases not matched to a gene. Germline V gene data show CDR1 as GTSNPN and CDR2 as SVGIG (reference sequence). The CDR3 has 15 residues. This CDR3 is CAWGQGFPLIYEQYF. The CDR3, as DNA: TGTGCCTGGGGACAGGGGTTCCCCTTAATCTACGAGCAGTACTTC.

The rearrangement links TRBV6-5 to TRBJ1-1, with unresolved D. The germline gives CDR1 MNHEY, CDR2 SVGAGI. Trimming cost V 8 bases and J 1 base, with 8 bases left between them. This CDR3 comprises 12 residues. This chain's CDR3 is CASEGRNTEAFF. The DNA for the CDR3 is TGTGCCAGCGAAGGGAGGAACACTGAAGCTTTCTTT.

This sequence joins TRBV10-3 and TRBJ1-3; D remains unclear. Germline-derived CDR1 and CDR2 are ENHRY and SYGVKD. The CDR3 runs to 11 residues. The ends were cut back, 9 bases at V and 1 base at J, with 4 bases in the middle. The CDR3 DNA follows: TGTGCCATGGCATCTGGAAACACCATATATTTT. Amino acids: CAMASGNTIYF.

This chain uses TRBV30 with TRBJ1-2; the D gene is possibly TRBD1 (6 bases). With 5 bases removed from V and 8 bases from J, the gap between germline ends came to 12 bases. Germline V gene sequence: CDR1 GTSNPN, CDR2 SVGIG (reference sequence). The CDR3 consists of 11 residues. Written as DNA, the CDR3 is TGTGCCTGGGCCAACAGGGCGGGCTACACCTTC. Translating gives CAWANRAGYTF.

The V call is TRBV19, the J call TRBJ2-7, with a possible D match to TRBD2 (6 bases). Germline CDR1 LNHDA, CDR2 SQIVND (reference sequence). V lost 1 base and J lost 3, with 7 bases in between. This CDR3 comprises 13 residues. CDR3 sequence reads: CASSIGRDYEQYF. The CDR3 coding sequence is TGTGCCAGTAGTATAGGGCGGGACTACGAGCAGTACTTC. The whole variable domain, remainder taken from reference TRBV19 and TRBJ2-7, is DGGITQSPKYLFRKEGQNVTLSCEQNLNHDAMYWYRQDPGQGLRLIYYSQIVNDFQKGDIAEGYSVSREKKESFPLTVTSAQKNPTAFYLCASSIGRDYEQYFGPGTRLTVT.

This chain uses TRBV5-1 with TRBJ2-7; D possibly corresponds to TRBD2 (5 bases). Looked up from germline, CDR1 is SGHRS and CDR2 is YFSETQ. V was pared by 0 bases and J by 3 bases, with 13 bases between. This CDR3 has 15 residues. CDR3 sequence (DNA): TGCGCCAGCAGCTTGGCTCCCTCCGGAGGCTACGAGCAGTACTTC. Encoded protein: CASSLAPSGGYEQYF.

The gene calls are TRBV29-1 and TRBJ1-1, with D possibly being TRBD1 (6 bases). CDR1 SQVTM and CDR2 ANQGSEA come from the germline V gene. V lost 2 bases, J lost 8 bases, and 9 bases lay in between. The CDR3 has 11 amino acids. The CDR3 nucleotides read TGCAGCGTTGAACGGACAGAAGAAGCTTTCTTT. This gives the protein CSVERTEEAFF.

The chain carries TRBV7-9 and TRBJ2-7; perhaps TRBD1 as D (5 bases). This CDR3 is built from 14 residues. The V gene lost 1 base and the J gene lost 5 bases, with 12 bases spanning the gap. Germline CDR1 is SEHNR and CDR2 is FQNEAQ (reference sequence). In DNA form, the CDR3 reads TGTGCCAGCAGCTTAGGTGTCAGGGCTAACGAGCAGTACTTC. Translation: CASSLGVRANEQYF.

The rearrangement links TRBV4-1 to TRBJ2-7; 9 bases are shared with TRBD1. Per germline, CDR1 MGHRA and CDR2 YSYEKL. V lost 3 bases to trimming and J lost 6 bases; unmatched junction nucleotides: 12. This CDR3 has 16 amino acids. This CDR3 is CASSQFPGGQGPEQYF. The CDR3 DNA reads TGCGCCAGCAGCCAGTTCCCCGGAGGACAGGGGCCCGAGCAGTACTTC.

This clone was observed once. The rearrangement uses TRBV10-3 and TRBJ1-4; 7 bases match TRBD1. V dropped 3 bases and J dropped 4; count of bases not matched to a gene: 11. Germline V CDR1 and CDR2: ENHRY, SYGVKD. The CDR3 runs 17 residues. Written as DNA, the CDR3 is TGTGCCATCAGTGAAGGCCAAAGGACAGGCCTTAATGAAAAACTGTTTTTT. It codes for CAISEGQRTGLNEKLFF.

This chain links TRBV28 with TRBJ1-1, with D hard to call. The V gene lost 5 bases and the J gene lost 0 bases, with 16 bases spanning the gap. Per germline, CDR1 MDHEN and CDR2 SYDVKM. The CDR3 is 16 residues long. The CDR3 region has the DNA TGTGCCAGCAGTATCTCAGAATTTGCCATGAACACTGAAGCTTTCTTT. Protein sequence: CASSISEFAMNTEAFF.

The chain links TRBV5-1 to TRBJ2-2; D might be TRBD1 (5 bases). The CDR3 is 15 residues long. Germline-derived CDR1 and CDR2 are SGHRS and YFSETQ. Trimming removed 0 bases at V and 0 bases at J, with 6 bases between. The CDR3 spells CASSLGTSNTGELFF. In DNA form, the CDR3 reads TGCGCCAGCAGCTTGGGGACATCGAACACCGGGGAGCTGTTTTTT.

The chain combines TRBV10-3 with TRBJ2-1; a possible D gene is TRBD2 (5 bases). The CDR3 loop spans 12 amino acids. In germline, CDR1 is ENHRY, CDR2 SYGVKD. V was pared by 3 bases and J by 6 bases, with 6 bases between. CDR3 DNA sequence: TGTGCCATCAGTGACGGGGTCAATGAGCAGTTCTTC. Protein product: CAISDGVNEQFF.

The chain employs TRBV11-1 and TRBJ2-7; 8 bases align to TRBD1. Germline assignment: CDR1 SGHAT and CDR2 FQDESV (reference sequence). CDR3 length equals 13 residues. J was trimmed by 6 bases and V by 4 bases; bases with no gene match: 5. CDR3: CASSSDRVFEQYF. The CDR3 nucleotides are TGTGCCAGCAGCTCGGACAGGGTGTTCGAGCAGTACTTC.

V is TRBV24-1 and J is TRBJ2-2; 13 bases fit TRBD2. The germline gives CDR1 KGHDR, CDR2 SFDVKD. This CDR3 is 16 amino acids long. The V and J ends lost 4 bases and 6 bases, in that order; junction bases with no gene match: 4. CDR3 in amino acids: CATSDRTSGSAGELFF. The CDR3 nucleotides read TGTGCCACCAGTGACCGGACTAGCGGGAGCGCCGGGGAGCTGTTTTTT.

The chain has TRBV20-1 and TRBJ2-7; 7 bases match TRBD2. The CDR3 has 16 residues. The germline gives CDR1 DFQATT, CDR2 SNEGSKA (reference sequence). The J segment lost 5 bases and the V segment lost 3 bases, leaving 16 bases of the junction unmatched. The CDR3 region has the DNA TGCAGTGCTAGTAAACTTAGGAGGGAGGGATCAAACGAGCAGTACTTC. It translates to CSASKLRREGSNEQYF.

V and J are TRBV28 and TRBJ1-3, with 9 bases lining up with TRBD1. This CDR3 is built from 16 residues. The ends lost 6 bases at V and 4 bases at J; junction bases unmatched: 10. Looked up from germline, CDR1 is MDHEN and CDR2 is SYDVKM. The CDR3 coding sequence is TGTGCCAGCAGGACCCTAGGACAGGGGACAGGAAACACCATATATTTT. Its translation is CASRTLGQGTGNTIYF.

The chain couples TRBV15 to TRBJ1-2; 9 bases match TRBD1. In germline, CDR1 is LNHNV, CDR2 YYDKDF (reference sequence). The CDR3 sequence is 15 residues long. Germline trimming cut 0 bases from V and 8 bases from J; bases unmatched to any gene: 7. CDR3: CATSREGTGLGGYTF. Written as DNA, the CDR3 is TGTGCCACCAGCAGAGAGGGGACAGGGCTAGGGGGCTACACCTTC.

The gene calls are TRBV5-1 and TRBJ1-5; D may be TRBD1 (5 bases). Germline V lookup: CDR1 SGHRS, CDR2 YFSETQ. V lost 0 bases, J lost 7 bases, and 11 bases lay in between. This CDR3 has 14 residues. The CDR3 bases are TGCGCCAGCAGCTTGGAGTCAGGGAACCAGCCCCAGCATTTT. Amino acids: CASSLESGNQPQHF.

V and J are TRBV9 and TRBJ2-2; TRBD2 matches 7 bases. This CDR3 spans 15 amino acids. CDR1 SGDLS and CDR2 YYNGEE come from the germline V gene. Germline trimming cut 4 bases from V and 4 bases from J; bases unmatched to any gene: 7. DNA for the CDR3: TGTGCCAGCAGCTTAGCAGCGGGACCCACCGGGGAGCTGTTTTTT. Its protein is CASSLAAGPTGELFF.

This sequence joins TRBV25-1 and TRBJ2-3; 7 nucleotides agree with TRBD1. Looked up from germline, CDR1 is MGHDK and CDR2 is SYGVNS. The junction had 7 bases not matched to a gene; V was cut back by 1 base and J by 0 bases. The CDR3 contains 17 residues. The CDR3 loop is CASSESWNRGSTDTQYF. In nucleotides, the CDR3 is TGTGCCAGCAGTGAATCTTGGAACAGGGGAAGCACAGATACGCAGTATTTT.